These 14 T cell receptor beta chains were all obtained from the same sample, sequenced in a study of blood T cell repertoires in COVID-19. Libraries were prepared by immunoSEQ multiplex PCR; TCRdb keeps only in-frame clonotypes and omits some of them. The sample records about 500,000 clones, less than 90% being singletons. The sequencing input was peripheral blood. The receptor set was obtained from a woman between 45 and 65 years old with COVID-19, enrolled during active disease.

The J gene is TRBJ2-5, the V gene TRBV7-9; 7 bases align to TRBD1. The ends lost 3 bases at V and 1 base at J; junction bases unmatched: 2. Germline CDR1 reads SEHNR; CDR2 reads FQNEAQ (reference sequence). The CDR3 contains 14 residues. The CDR3 loop reads CASSFHRGQETQYF. The CDR3 DNA reads as TGTGCCAGCAGCTTCCACAGGGGCCAAGAGACCCAGTACTTC.

The rearrangement uses TRBV5-1 and TRBJ2-1; TRBD1 matches at 8 bases. The CDR3 is made up of 16 amino acids. Germline CDR1 and CDR2: SGHRS and YFSETQ. The V gene end was trimmed by 0 bases and the J gene end by 4 bases; junction bases not matched to a gene: 6. CDR3 DNA: TGCGCCAGCAGCTTGGCAACAGGGGGTGGATACAATGAGCAGTTCTTC. It codes for CASSLATGGGYNEQFF.

The V gene is TRBV28, the J gene TRBJ2-1, with a tentative D call TRBD1 (6 bases). In germline, CDR1 is MDHEN, CDR2 SYDVKM. This CDR3 has 14 amino acids. Trimming removed 2 bases at V and 11 bases at J, with 16 bases between. CDR3 region: CASSLTQPGDQQFF. In DNA, the CDR3 is TGTGCCAGCAGTTTAACACAACCAGGGGACCAGCAGTTCTTC.

The chain recombines TRBV19 with TRBJ1-6; TRBD1 agrees at 9 bases. V shed 5 bases and J 10 bases; nucleotides not matched to a gene: 9. The CDR3 runs to 15 residues. Per the germline V gene, CDR1 is LNHDA and CDR2 is SQIVND (reference sequence). The CDR3 loop is CASSVQQGANSPLHF. For the CDR3, the DNA is TGTGCCAGTAGTGTCCAACAGGGGGCGAACTCACCCCTCCACTTT.

This chain joins TRBV19 and TRBJ1-2; 7 nucleotides align to TRBD1. V shed 9 bases, J shed 2 bases, and the junction held 9 bases outside the gene matches. The CDR3 length is 14 residues. CDR1 is LNHDA and CDR2 is SQIVND in the germline V gene (reference sequence). The CDR3, as DNA: TGTGCCAGCGACCCCGGGACAGCAAACTATGGCTACACCTTC. As protein: CASDPGTANYGYTF.

This clone showed up just a few times. V and J are TRBV27 and TRBJ1-2; D not certain. This CDR3 comprises 13 residues. The germline V gene has CDR1 MNHEY and CDR2 SMNVEV (reference sequence). With 3 bases removed from V and 6 bases from J, the gap between germline ends came to 11 bases. The CDR3 DNA reads TGTGCCAGCAGTTTTTTATCACGGGATGGCTACACCTTC. This codes for CASSFLSRDGYTF.

This chain joins TRBV6-1 and TRBJ2-7, with 7 bases aligning to TRBD1. The CDR3 extends over 19 amino acids. Germline loops: CDR1 MNHNS, CDR2 SASEGT. V shed 4 bases, J shed 3 bases, and the junction held 21 bases outside the gene matches. The DNA for the CDR3 is TGTGCCAGCAGTGCTGTAAAGGGCATACGGGACAGCAGAATCTACGAGCAGTACTTC. Protein product: CASSAVKGIRDSRIYEQYF.

This clone showed up just once. This chain links TRBV9 with TRBJ2-3; 7 nucleotides line up with TRBD2. This CDR3 has 16 residues. Per the germline V gene, CDR1 is SGDLS and CDR2 is YYNGEE. V trimming: 5 bases; J trimming: 0 bases; junction bases outside the gene matches: 9. CDR3 in amino acids: CASSIRDYYSTDTQYF. CDR3 sequence (DNA): TGTGCCAGCAGTATCCGGGACTATTATAGCACAGATACGCAGTATTTT.

The chain combines TRBV6-5 with TRBJ2-3; weak D call: TRBD1 (5 bases). Germline V gene lookup returns CDR1 MNHEY and CDR2 SVGAGI. V lost 0 bases and J lost 6, with 10 bases in between. The CDR3 runs to 14 residues. CDR3 in DNA: TGTGCCAGCAGTTACTCGAACAGGCGGGATACGCAGTATTTT. This encodes CASSYSNRRDTQYF.

CDR3 DNA sequence: TGCGCCAGTAAAGCGGGACAGGGGGCGCGTGGTGAAAAACTGTTTTTT. This codes for CASKAGQGARGEKLFF. The V call is TRBV4-1, the J call TRBJ1-4, with 12 positions matching TRBD1. The CDR3 covers 16 residues. CDR1 and CDR2 from the germline V gene are MGHRA and YSYEKL. The J segment lost 7 bases and the V segment lost 9 bases, leaving 12 bases of the junction unmatched.

This clone was picked up a small number of times. The chain couples TRBV5-1 to TRBJ1-1; possible D gene TRBD1, 6 bases. V lost 0 bases and J 4 bases, leaving 13 bases between the germline ends. The CDR3 is made up of 15 amino acids. CDR1 SGHRS and CDR2 YFSETQ come from the germline V gene. The CDR3 reads CASSLELRGSTEAFF. The CDR3 nucleotides are TGCGCCAGCAGCTTGGAGTTAAGGGGGAGCACTGAAGCTTTCTTT.

The chain links TRBV6-5 to TRBJ1-5, with 8 bases matching TRBD1. The germline V gene has CDR1 MNHEY and CDR2 SVGAGI. The CDR3 is 13 residues long. With V trimmed by 5 bases and J by 7 bases, 4 bases remained unmatched. Here the CDR3 DNA reads TGTGCCAGCAGTCGGACAGGGCACCAGCCCCAGCATTTT. Its protein product is CASSRTGHQPQHF.

The V gene is TRBV6-1, the J gene TRBJ1-6; the D is unclear. CDR1 and CDR2 (germline): MNHNS, SASEGT. V lost 3 bases and J lost 8, with 8 bases in between. There are 13 residues in the CDR3. In nucleotides, the CDR3 is TGTGCCAGCAGTGACGGGAGAGATTCACCCCTCCACTTT. This codes for CASSDGRDSPLHF.

The V and J genes are TRBV19 and TRBJ2-1; a possible D gene is TRBD1 (7 bases). This CDR3 has 16 residues. CDR1 and CDR2 (germline): LNHDA, SQIVND (reference sequence). Trimming removed 3 bases from V and 6 bases from J, with 18 bases in between. CDR3 sequence: CASSINWGDSFNEQFF. The CDR3 nucleotides are TGTGCCAGTAGTATTAATTGGGGGGACAGCTTCAATGAGCAGTTCTTC.